A single sample is the source of the 31 T cell receptor beta chains below, sequenced in a study of EBV T-cell therapy then PD-1 blockade in nasopharyngeal carcinoma. These receptors have no identified antigens. Noted treatment: AdE1-LMPpoly-expanded autologous EBV-specific T-cell therapy followed by anti-PD-1 nivolumab. The repertoire was sequenced with immunoSEQ multiplex PCR; TCRdb's copy has only in-frame clones and lacks some. The sample shows roughly 19,000 clones, 80% to 85% of them seen only once. Sequenced here: CD8+ T cells from blood, sampled at approximately day 30 from a patient whose treatment included autologous EBV-specific T cells and nivolumab. These receptors originate from a man aged 40-49 years with nasopharyngeal carcinoma.

V and J are TRBV19 and TRBJ1-1; 7 bases align to TRBD1. This CDR3 region has 14 residues. Germline V gene lookup returns CDR1 LNHDA and CDR2 SQIVND (reference sequence). J gave up 1 base and V 3 bases, and 2 bases lay outside the gene matches. The CDR3 nucleotides read TGTGCCAGTAGTATGCAGGGGGGGAACACTGAAGCTTTCTTT. Protein product: CASSMQGGNTEAFF.

The chain combines TRBV12-3 or TRBV12-4 with TRBJ2-4; tentatively, D is TRBD2 (5 bases). The CDR3 totals 13 residues. V was cut by 7 bases and J by 8 bases, with 15 bases left in between. CDR3 loop: CASTRTPSDIQYF. The CDR3 DNA reads as TGTGCCAGCACCCGGACTCCTTCGGACATTCAGTACTTC.

This rearrangement joins TRBV6-5 to TRBJ2-3; D ambiguous. Trimming took off 0 bases at V and 3 bases at J, with 10 bases between the two ends. Germline CDR1 and CDR2: MNHEY and SVGAGI. The CDR3 totals 15 residues. In DNA, the CDR3 is TGTGCCAGCAGTTACTCGATGGTTGGAACAGATACGCAGTATTTT. Amino acids: CASSYSMVGTDTQYF.

V gene TRBV6-6 combines with J gene TRBJ2-5; 8 bases match TRBD1. Germline loops: CDR1 MNHNY, CDR2 SVGAGI (reference sequence). Unmatched junction bases numbered 9, after V lost 5 bases and J lost 4 bases. The CDR3 is 15 amino acids. The CDR3 loop is CASSLQGASAETQYF. The CDR3, as DNA: TGTGCCAGCAGTCTTCAGGGGGCCTCGGCAGAGACCCAGTACTTC.

This clone was seen a single time. The chain employs TRBV6-4 and TRBJ2-3; 9 bases align to TRBD2. Looked up from germline, CDR1 is MRHNA and CDR2 is SNTAGT. V trimming: 2 bases; J trimming: 0 bases; junction bases outside the gene matches: 3. The CDR3 totals 16 residues. The CDR3 sequence is CASSDNSGGSTDTQYF. The CDR3, as DNA: TGTGCCAGCAGTGACAATAGCGGGGGAAGCACAGATACGCAGTATTTT.

The chain has TRBV7-2 and TRBJ2-7, with D perhaps matching TRBD1 or TRBD2 (5 bases each). CDR3 size: 14 residues. Trimming cost V 5 bases and J 2 bases, with 13 bases left between them. Per the germline V gene, CDR1 is SGHTA and CDR2 is FQGNSA. CDR3 amino acids: CASSPGHSTYEQYF. In DNA form, the CDR3 reads TGTGCCAGCAGCCCGGGGCATTCGACCTACGAGCAGTACTTC.

V and J are TRBV11-1 and TRBJ1-1, with D unresolved. With 1 base removed from V and 4 bases from J, the gap between germline ends came to 10 bases. Germline values: CDR1 SGHAT, CDR2 FQDESV (reference sequence). The CDR3 sequence is 14 residues long. The CDR3: CASSLGVGGTEAFF. The CDR3 nucleotides are TGTGCCAGCAGCTTAGGGGTGGGCGGCACTGAAGCTTTCTTT. Using reference TRBV11-1 and TRBJ1-1 for the parts outside the CDR3, the full variable domain is EAEVAQSPRYKITEKSQAVAFWCDPISGHATLYWYRQILGQGPELLVQFQDESVVDDSQLPKDRFSAERLKGVDSTLKIQPAELGDSAMYLCASSLGVGGTEAFFGQGTRLTVV.

The rearrangement joins TRBV7-2 to TRBJ2-1; D assignment may be TRBD1 or TRBD2 (6 bases each). CDR3 length: 13 residues. V lost 4 bases, J lost 7 bases, and 11 bases lay in between. Germline CDR1 is SGHTA and CDR2 is FQGNSA. The CDR3 is CASSSTGRNEQFF. CDR3 nucleotide sequence: TGTGCCAGCAGCTCCACAGGGAGGAATGAGCAGTTCTTC.

CDR3 sequence reads: CASSSTRGPQHF. CDR3 nucleotides: TGTGCCAGCAGCTCGACGAGGGGGCCCCAGCATTTT. The chain combines TRBV7-9 with TRBJ1-5; perhaps TRBD1 as D (5 bases). Germline V gives CDR1 SEHNR, CDR2 FQNEAQ (reference sequence). Trimming cost V 4 bases and J 9 bases, with 10 bases left between them. The CDR3 is 12 residues long.

V and J are TRBV14 and TRBJ2-1; 8 bases map to TRBD2. CDR3 length: 16 residues. Germline V lookup: CDR1 SGHDN, CDR2 FVKESK. Trimming at V came to 2 bases and at J to 3 bases, leaving 6 bases not matched to a gene. The CDR3 bases are TGTGCCAGCAGCCAACAGCGGGGGCCAAACTACAATGAGCAGTTCTTC. Amino acids: CASSQQRGPNYNEQFF.

The chain couples TRBV6-5 to TRBJ2-5; the D gene is possibly TRBD2 (5 bases). Trimming pared 5 bases from V and 1 base from J, leaving 8 bases between. Per germline, CDR1 MNHEY and CDR2 SVGAGI. The CDR3 length is 13 residues. CDR3 DNA sequence: TGTGCCAGCAGTCGGGGTCCCCAAGAGACCCAGTACTTC. It translates to CASSRGPQETQYF.

The V and J genes are TRBV12-3 or TRBV12-4 and TRBJ1-2; TRBD1 is a possible D gene (6 bases). V lost 4 bases, J lost 8 bases, and 11 bases lay in between. This CDR3 spans 12 amino acids. Here the CDR3 DNA reads TGTGCCAGCAGTTACAGGGTAGGAGGCTACACCTTC. This sequence encodes CASSYRVGGYTF.

The chain has TRBV7-6 and TRBJ2-5; 8 nucleotides line up with TRBD2. Germline CDR1 is SGHVS and CDR2 is FNYEAQ. CDR3 length: 15 residues. Trimming took 5 bases from V and 5 from J; bases not matched to a gene: 10. CDR3 sequence (DNA): TGTGCCAGCAGCCGCTCGCCGGGGGGGCGGGAGACCCAGTACTTC. Protein product: CASSRSPGGRETQYF.

This chain joins TRBV7-6 and TRBJ2-5; TRBD2 agrees at 7 bases. Germline loops: CDR1 SGHVS, CDR2 FNYEAQ. The CDR3 contains 15 residues. V was pared by 3 bases and J by 0 bases, with 4 bases of the junction left unmatched. The CDR3 region has the DNA TGTGCCAGCAGCTTCATAAGCGGGGACCAAGAGACCCAGTACTTC. This encodes CASSFISGDQETQYF.

The chain links TRBV29-1 to TRBJ2-3, with a possible D match to TRBD2 (7 bases). The CDR3 is 15 residues long. V lost 3 bases, J lost 4 bases, and 17 bases lay in between. Germline V CDR1 and CDR2: SQVTM, ANQGSEA. The CDR3 reads CSVEEEGGPADTQYF. In DNA, the CDR3 is TGCAGCGTTGAGGAGGAGGGGGGGCCAGCAGATACGCAGTATTTT.

The table lists this clone with a few counts. V is TRBV28 and J is TRBJ2-3, with 8 bases lining up with TRBD2. This CDR3 contains 14 residues. Germline CDR1 reads MDHEN; CDR2 reads SYDVKM. V shed 6 bases and J 6 bases; nucleotides not matched to a gene: 8. The CDR3 region is CASSLSGEADTQYF. CDR3 DNA: TGTGCCAGCAGCCTTAGCGGGGAAGCGGATACGCAGTATTTT.

V gene TRBV7-9 combines with J gene TRBJ2-5, with TRBD1 as a possible D gene (6 bases). The CDR3 loop spans 14 amino acids. CDR1 is SEHNR, CDR2 FQNEAQ, per germline (reference sequence). V lost 1 base to trimming and J lost 4 bases, with 10 bases between them. CDR3 in amino acids: CASSLGGLGETQYF. Here the CDR3 DNA reads TGTGCCAGCAGCTTAGGGGGGCTTGGAGAGACCCAGTACTTC.

The rearrangement joins TRBV5-1 to TRBJ2-7; TRBD1 matches at 8 bases. Losses at the gene ends were 6 bases for V and 6 bases for J; bases not matched to a gene: 8. CDR1 is SGHRS and CDR2 is YFSETQ in the germline V gene. The CDR3 is made up of 13 amino acids. CDR3 sequence: CASTWTGLGEQYF. The CDR3 DNA reads as TGCGCCAGCACCTGGACAGGGCTGGGCGAGCAGTACTTC.

The chain carries TRBV9 and TRBJ1-3; TRBD1 might be the D (5 bases). The germline gives CDR1 SGDLS, CDR2 YYNGEE. The CDR3 is 18 amino acids. Trimming cost V 0 bases and J 0 bases, with 16 bases left between them. CDR3 nucleotides: TGTGCCAGCAGCGTAGAATGGGGACCGGGGATCTCTGGAAACACCATATATTTT. It codes for CASSVEWGPGISGNTIYF.

This sequence joins TRBV10-3 and TRBJ2-7; D uncertain. The CDR3 spans 14 residues. Germline-derived CDR1 and CDR2 are ENHRY and SYGVKD. The germline V and J ends were trimmed by 5 bases and 0 bases, with 11 bases remaining between them. The CDR3 DNA is TGTGCCATCAGTCTAGGACGGAGCTCCTACGAGCAGTACTTC. Translated: CAISLGRSSYEQYF.

In DNA form, the CDR3 reads TGTGCCAGCAGAACCGGGACAACGCAGTTCTTC. It is translated as CASRTGTTQFF. The chain is built from TRBV12-3 or TRBV12-4 and TRBJ2-1; D possibly corresponds to TRBD1 (6 bases). Trimming stripped 6 bases from V and 12 bases from J, with 12 bases between. The CDR3 has 11 residues.

J is TRBJ2-3 and V is TRBV15, with D possibly matching TRBD1 (6 bases). The CDR3 consists of 14 residues. V was pared by 5 bases and J by 2 bases, with 11 bases between. In germline, CDR1 is LNHNV, CDR2 YYDKDF (reference sequence). The chain's CDR3 is CATSVRTATDTQYF. The CDR3 DNA sequence: TGTGCCACCAGCGTCCGGACAGCCACAGATACGCAGTATTTT.

This clone occurred once. The chain uses TRBV7-3 and TRBJ1-1; 7 nucleotides align to TRBD1. Germline V gene sequence: CDR1 SGHTA, CDR2 FQGTGA. Trimming at V came to 1 base and at J to 0 bases, leaving 8 bases not matched to a gene. The CDR3 is made up of 17 amino acids. The CDR3 sequence is CASSLRPQGLMNTEAFF. In nucleotides, the CDR3 is TGTGCCAGCAGCTTAAGACCACAGGGGTTGATGAACACTGAAGCTTTCTTT.

The chain links TRBV9 to TRBJ2-1; D is unclear. CDR3 length: 12 amino acids. V lost 2 bases and J 9 bases, leaving 9 bases between the germline ends. Germline V lookup: CDR1 SGDLS, CDR2 YYNGEE. CDR3 amino acids: CASSVTSTEQFF. In DNA form, the CDR3 reads TGTGCCAGCAGCGTTACATCAACTGAGCAGTTCTTC.

CDR3 amino acids: CSVGGTDGMRGYTF. CDR3 DNA: TGCAGCGTGGGGGGGACTGACGGGATGCGTGGCTACACCTTC. This chain connects TRBV29-1 to TRBJ1-2; TRBD1 is a possible D gene (5 bases). V dropped 6 bases and J dropped 7 bases, with 21 bases sitting between them. CDR1 and CDR2 (germline): SQVTM, ANQGSEA. The CDR3 has 14 residues.

The V and J genes are TRBV3-1 (or the pseudogene TRBV3-2) and TRBJ2-7, with 10 bases fitting TRBD2. Germline-derived CDR1 and CDR2 are LGHDT and YNNKEL (reference sequence). The CDR3 is 16 amino acids. Losses at the gene ends were 0 bases for V and 5 bases for J; bases not matched to a gene: 7. CDR3 region: CASSQDQPSGGHEQYF. CDR3 bases: TGTGCCAGCAGCCAAGATCAGCCTAGCGGGGGCCACGAGCAGTACTTC.

V and J are TRBV6-1 and TRBJ2-3, with a tentative D call TRBD1 (5 bases). V was shortened by 3 bases and J by 5 bases, with 12 bases between the two germline ends. The germline CDR1 and CDR2 sequences are MNHNS and SASEGT. There are 14 residues in the CDR3. The CDR3 DNA reads TGTGCCAGCAGTGAGATCCAGGGCGGAGATACGCAGTATTTT. Its translation: CASSEIQGGDTQYF.

The J gene is TRBJ1-5, the V gene TRBV27; the D is unclear. The CDR3 has 14 amino acids. CDR1 and CDR2 (germline): MNHEY, SMNVEV (reference sequence). The V end lost 4 bases, the J end lost 7 bases, and 14 bases lay between the germline ends. CDR3 protein: CASSSGWSKQPQHF. The CDR3 DNA follows: TGTGCCAGCAGTTCTGGTTGGTCAAAACAGCCCCAGCATTTT.

CDR3 DNA: TGCGCCAGCAGCACCCGGGGGAGGGGTGAAAAACTGTTTTTT. Its translation: CASSTRGRGEKLFF. This chain links TRBV4-3 with TRBJ1-4; TRBD1 might be the D (5 bases). The V gene's germline CDR1 is LGHNA and CDR2 YSLEER. Trimming took off 5 bases at V and 7 bases at J, with 14 bases between the two ends. CDR3 length: 14 residues.

V is TRBV7-3 and J is TRBJ2-2; D remains ambiguous. The germline V gene encodes CDR1 SGHTA and CDR2 FQGTGA. V shed 8 bases and J shed 1 base, with 5 bases lying between them. CDR3 size: 12 residues. CDR3: CASSLNTGELFF. In DNA form, the CDR3 reads TGTGCCAGCTCCCTGAACACCGGGGAGCTGTTTTTT.

The chain is built from TRBV10-1 and TRBJ1-5; tentative D call: TRBD1 (5 bases). Germline V gene lookup returns CDR1 WNHNN and CDR2 SYGVQD (reference sequence). CDR3 length: 14 residues. The ends were cut back, 4 bases at V and 7 bases at J, with 14 bases in the middle. The chain's CDR3 is CASSGDVPSQPQHF. The DNA for the CDR3 is TGCGCCAGCAGTGGGGACGTCCCCAGCCAGCCCCAGCATTTT.